This T cell receptor (beta chain) emerged from a study of graft-versus-host responses after intestinal transplantation. Overall study: Multivisceral, liver-intestinal, or isolated intestinal transplants were received by the recipients.

Details on this clone: Its antigen is as yet unknown.

Clones were read by immunoSEQ multiplex PCR, and TCRdb kept only the in-frame ones, dropping some. The sample lists about 110,000 clones, 85% to 95% seen once, with 0.2% to 0.25% in the top ten. With V trimmed by 5 bases and J by 5 bases, 6 bases remained unmatched. Germline CDR1 reads MNHEY; CDR2 reads SVGAGI. The length of the CDR3 is 15 residues. Study-wide results and limits: Investigators detected GvH clones in recipient marrow, with some emerging earlier in ileum or blood. High graft-versus-host to host-versus-graft clonal ratios were found in allografts of patients who had graft-donor T cell macrochimerism.

The sequencing here drew on unstimulated CD4+ T cells sorted from spleen or lymph node cells, taken before transplant. The clonotype comes from a human donor who was the organ donor for an intestinal transplant. The rearrangement links TRBV6-5 to TRBJ2-2; 9 nucleotides agree with TRBD1. The CDR3 loop is CASSTRDRVTGELFF. In DNA, the CDR3 is TGTGCCAGCAGTACCCGGGACAGGGTAACCGGGGAGCTGTTTTTT.